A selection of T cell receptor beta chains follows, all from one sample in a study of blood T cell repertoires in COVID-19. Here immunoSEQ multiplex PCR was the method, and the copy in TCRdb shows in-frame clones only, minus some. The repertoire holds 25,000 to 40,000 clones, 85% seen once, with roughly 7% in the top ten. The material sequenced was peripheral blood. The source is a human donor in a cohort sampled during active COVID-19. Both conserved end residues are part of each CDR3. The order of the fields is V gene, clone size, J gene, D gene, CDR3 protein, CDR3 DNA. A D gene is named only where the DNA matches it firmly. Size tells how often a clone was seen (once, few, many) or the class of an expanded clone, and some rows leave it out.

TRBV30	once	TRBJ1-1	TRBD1	CAWSGRTGETRAFF	TGTGCCTGGAGTGGAAGGACAGGGGAGACGAGAGCTTTCTTT
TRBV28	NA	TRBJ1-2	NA	CASSPPGSGAVGYTF	TGTGCCAGCAGCCCACCAGGGTCAGGGGCGGTGGGCTACACCTTC
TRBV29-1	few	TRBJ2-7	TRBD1	CSVAGTDIYEQYF	TGCAGCGTTGCCGGGACAGACATCTACGAGCAGTACTTC
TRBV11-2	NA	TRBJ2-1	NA	CASSFTGENYNEQFF	TGTGCCAGCAGCTTTACTGGGGAGAACTACAATGAGCAGTTCTTC
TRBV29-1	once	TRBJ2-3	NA	CSVATGSDTQYF	TGCAGCGTTGCCACAGGGTCAGATACGCAGTATTTT
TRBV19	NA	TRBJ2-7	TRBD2	CASSIGGAPYEQYF	TGTGCCAGTAGTATCGGGGGGGCTCCCTACGAGCAGTACTTC
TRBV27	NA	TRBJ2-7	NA	CASSYWVGGEQYF	TGTGCCAGCAGTTACTGGGTTGGCGGCGAGCAGTACTTC
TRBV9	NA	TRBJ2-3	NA	CASSVGGSGDTQYF	TGTGCCAGCAGCGTAGGCGGTAGCGGCGATACGCAGTATTTT
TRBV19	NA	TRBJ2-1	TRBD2	CASSIEAGPYNEQFF	TGTGCCAGTAGTATAGAAGCGGGACCTTACAATGAGCAGTTCTTC
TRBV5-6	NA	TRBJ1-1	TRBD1	CGSRDSYLDTEAFF	TGTGGGAGTAGGGACAGTTATCTGGACACTGAAGCTTTCTTT
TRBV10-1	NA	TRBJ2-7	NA	CASSPSGGYEQYF	TGCGCCAGCAGTCCCTCCGGGGGCTACGAGCAGTACTTC
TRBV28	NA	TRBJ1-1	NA	CASSLLGRSTEAFF	TGTGCCAGCAGTTTACTGGGGCGCAGTACTGAAGCTTTCTTT